The 14 T cell receptor beta chains reported below all come from one sample, sequenced in a study of human thymus T cells. Resections obtained during corrective heart surgery supplied the thymus tissue. TCRdb's copy holds only in-frame clones and misses some; the assay was immunoSEQ multiplex PCR. The table has 70,000 to 75,000 clones, 85% to 95% seen once. The source material was thymus tissue. These receptors came from a girl under three years old with a congenital heart defect but otherwise immunologically healthy.

The genes are TRBV28 and TRBJ1-5, with D unresolved. Germline V gene sequence: CDR1 MDHEN, CDR2 SYDVKM. CDR3 length equals 16 residues. V was pared by 6 bases and J by 8 bases, with 23 bases between. The CDR3 nucleotides are TGTGCCAGCAGCCCAGCGGATCCGGAGTGGAGGAAGCCCCAGCATTTT. It yields the protein CASSPADPEWRKPQHF.

The chain uses TRBV5-6 and TRBJ1-1, with D maybe TRBD1 (6 bases). The CDR3 is 15 amino acids. The V gene lost 5 bases and the J gene lost 1 base, with 15 bases spanning the gap. In germline, CDR1 is SGHDT, CDR2 YYEEEE. The CDR3 here is CASRNTGNWNTEAFF. Here the CDR3 DNA reads TGTGCCAGCAGAAATACAGGGAATTGGAACACTGAAGCTTTCTTT.

V usage is TRBV25-1 and J usage is TRBJ2-5, with D hard to call. The V end was cut by 2 bases, the J end by 3 bases, with 7 bases between. The CDR3 length is 13 residues. The germline gives CDR1 MGHDK, CDR2 SYGVNS. The CDR3 sequence is CASSEGVEETQYF. As DNA, the CDR3 is TGTGCCAGCAGTGAAGGCGTTGAAGAGACCCAGTACTTC.

The chain uses TRBV7-9 and TRBJ2-2, with 14 bases matching TRBD2. V dropped 5 bases and J dropped 3; count of bases not matched to a gene: 11. Germline CDR1 is SEHNR and CDR2 is FQNEAQ (reference sequence). The CDR3 is 19 residues long. CDR3 residues: CASSTEGTSGSAHTGELFF. As DNA, the CDR3 is TGTGCCAGCAGCACAGAAGGGACTAGCGGGAGTGCCCACACCGGGGAGCTGTTTTTT.

The V gene is TRBV30, the J gene TRBJ2-7, with D perhaps TRBD1 or TRBD2 (5 bases each). The CDR3 length is 11 residues. CDR1 is GTSNPN and CDR2 is SVGIG in the germline V gene (reference sequence). V was cut by 8 bases and J by 2 bases, with 10 bases left in between. The CDR3 DNA reads as TGTGCCGGGGGATGGGCCTACGAGCAGTACTTC. Protein sequence: CAGGWAYEQYF.

The V gene is TRBV7-2, the J gene TRBJ2-7; 9 bases align to TRBD1. CDR1 is SGHTA and CDR2 is FQGNSA in the germline V gene. The CDR3 is 18 amino acids. Trimming cost V 2 bases and J 1 base; bases outside gene matches: 12. The CDR3 sequence: CASSLTSGTGMGSYEQYF. In nucleotides, the CDR3 is TGTGCCAGCAGCTTAACCTCAGGGACAGGGATGGGATCCTACGAGCAGTACTTC.

DNA for the CDR3: TGTGCCACCAGCTATAACAGCTCTTACACTGAAGCTTTCTTT. Its protein product is CATSYNSSYTEAFF. This rearrangement joins TRBV15 to TRBJ1-1; the D is unclear. Deletions cut 5 bases from V and 3 bases from J, with 13 bases between. CDR1 LNHNV and CDR2 YYDKDF come from the germline V gene (reference sequence). The CDR3 is 14 residues long.

V gene TRBV30 combines with J gene TRBJ2-7; no reliable D call. The CDR3 has 11 residues. Germline V gene lookup returns CDR1 GTSNPN and CDR2 SVGIG (reference sequence). Trimming pared 3 bases from V and 5 bases from J, leaving 8 bases between. CDR3 protein: CAWRVINEQYF. In nucleotides, the CDR3 is TGTGCCTGGAGGGTAATAAACGAGCAGTACTTC.

The chain has TRBV19 and TRBJ1-2; a weak D match, TRBD1 (5 bases). The CDR3 contains 13 residues. CDR1 is LNHDA and CDR2 is SQIVND in the germline V gene (reference sequence). The V end lost 7 bases, the J end lost 3 bases, and 12 bases lay between the germline ends. CDR3 region: CASKTRGDYGYTF. The CDR3 nucleotides read TGTGCCAGTAAGACGAGGGGCGACTATGGCTACACCTTC.

The V gene is TRBV13, the J gene TRBJ2-7; D is unresolved. Trimming took 5 bases from V and 0 from J, leaving 17 bases between them. The CDR3 contains 16 residues. Germline V gene lookup returns CDR1 PRHDT and CDR2 FYEKMQ (reference sequence). The chain's CDR3 is CASSLPRTDSSYEQYF. The CDR3 DNA reads as TGTGCCAGCAGCCTACCTCGGACGGATAGCTCCTACGAGCAGTACTTC. Complete variable domain (other parts from reference TRBV13 and TRBJ2-7): AAGVIQSPRHLIKEKRETATLKCYPIPRHDTVYWYQQGPGQDPQFLISFYEKMQSDKGSIPDRFSAQQFSDYHSELNMSSLELGDSALYFCASSLPRTDSSYEQYFGPGTRLTVT.

The chain carries TRBV14 and TRBJ2-2; TRBD2 matches at 14 bases. Germline CDR1 SGHDN, CDR2 FVKESK. J lost 3 bases, V lost 0 bases, and 9 bases had no gene match. The CDR3 is 20 amino acids. Here the CDR3 reads CASSQESGTSGSLDTGELFF. CDR3 sequence (DNA): TGTGCCAGCAGCCAAGAATCCGGGACTAGCGGGAGCCTGGACACCGGGGAGCTGTTTTTT.

The chain employs TRBV4-2 and TRBJ2-5, with 7 bases aligning to TRBD2. Germline lookup yields CDR1 LGHNA and CDR2 YNFKEQ. The CDR3 has 15 amino acids. Germline trimming cut 2 bases from V and 2 bases from J; bases unmatched to any gene: 5. CDR3 loop: CASSQTTSDQETQYF. CDR3 sequence (DNA): TGTGCCAGCAGCCAAACAACTAGCGATCAAGAGACCCAGTACTTC.

The rearrangement uses TRBV28 and TRBJ2-3; D not resolved. CDR1 is MDHEN and CDR2 is SYDVKM in the germline V gene. The V and J ends lost 8 bases and 3 bases respectively, with 9 bases between them. CDR3 length: 12 residues. CDR3 coding DNA: TGTGCCAGCCAGTCACGTACAGATACGCAGTATTTT. Amino acid sequence: CASQSRTDTQYF.

The chain combines TRBV5-1 with TRBJ2-5, with TRBD2 matching 13 bases. The J call may be mistaken, given a closer DNA end match to TRBJ2-7. The length of the CDR3 is 17 residues. Germline V gives CDR1 SGHRS, CDR2 YFSETQ. The CDR3 region is CASSSGDRTSGSNEQYF. CDR3 in DNA: TGCGCCAGCAGCTCGGGTGACCGGACTAGCGGGAGTAACGAGCAGTACTTC.